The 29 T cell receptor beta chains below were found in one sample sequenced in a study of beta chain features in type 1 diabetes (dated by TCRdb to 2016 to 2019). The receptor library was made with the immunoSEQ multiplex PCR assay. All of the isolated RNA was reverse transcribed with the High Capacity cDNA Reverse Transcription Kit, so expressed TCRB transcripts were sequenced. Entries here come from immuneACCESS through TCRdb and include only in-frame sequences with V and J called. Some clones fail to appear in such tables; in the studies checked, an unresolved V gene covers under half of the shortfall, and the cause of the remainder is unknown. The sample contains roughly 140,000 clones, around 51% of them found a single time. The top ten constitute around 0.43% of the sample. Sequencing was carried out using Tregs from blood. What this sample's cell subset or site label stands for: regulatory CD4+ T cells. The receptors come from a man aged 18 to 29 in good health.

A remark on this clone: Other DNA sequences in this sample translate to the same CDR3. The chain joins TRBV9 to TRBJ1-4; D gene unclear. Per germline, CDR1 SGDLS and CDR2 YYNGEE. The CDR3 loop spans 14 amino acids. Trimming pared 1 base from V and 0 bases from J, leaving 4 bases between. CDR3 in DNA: TGTGCCAGCAGCGTAACGGCAACTAATGAAAAACTGTTTTTT. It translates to CASSVTATNEKLFF.

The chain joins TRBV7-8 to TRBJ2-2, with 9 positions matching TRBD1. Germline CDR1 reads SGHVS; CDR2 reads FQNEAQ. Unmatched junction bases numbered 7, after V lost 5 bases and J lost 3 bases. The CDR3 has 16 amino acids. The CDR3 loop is CASSLWTGVYTGELFF. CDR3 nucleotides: TGTGCCAGCAGCCTCTGGACAGGGGTGTACACCGGGGAGCTGTTTTTT.

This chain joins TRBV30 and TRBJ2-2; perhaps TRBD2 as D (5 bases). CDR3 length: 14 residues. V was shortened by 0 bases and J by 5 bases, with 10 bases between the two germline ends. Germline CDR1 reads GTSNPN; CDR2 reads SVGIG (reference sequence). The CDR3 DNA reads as TGTGCCTGGAGTGTATTTGGAGGAACCGGGGAGCTGTTTTTT. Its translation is CAWSVFGGTGELFF.

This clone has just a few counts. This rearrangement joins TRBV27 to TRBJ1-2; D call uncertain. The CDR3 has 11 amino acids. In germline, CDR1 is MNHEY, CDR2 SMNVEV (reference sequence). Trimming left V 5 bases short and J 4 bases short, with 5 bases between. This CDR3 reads CASSHGYGYTF. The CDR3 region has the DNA TGTGCCAGCAGTCACGGCTATGGCTACACCTTC.

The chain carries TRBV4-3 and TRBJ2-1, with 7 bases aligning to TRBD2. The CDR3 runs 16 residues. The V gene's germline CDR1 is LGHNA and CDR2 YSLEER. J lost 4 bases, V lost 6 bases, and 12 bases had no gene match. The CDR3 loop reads CASSQTWDYQYNEQFF. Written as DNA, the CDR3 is TGCGCCAGCAGTCAGACTTGGGACTACCAGTACAATGAGCAGTTCTTC.

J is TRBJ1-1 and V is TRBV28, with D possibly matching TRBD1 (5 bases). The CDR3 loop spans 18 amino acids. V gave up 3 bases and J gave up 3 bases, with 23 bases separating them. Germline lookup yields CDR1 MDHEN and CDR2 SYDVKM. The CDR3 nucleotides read TGTGCCAGCAGTTTCCTTATTCCGACGGGGGTGAAAGACACTGAAGCTTTCTTT. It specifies CASSFLIPTGVKDTEAFF.

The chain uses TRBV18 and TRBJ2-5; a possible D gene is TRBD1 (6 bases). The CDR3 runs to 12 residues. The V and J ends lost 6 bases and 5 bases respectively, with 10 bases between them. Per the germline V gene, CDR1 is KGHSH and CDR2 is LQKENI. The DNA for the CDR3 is TGTGCCAGCTCGAATACAGGGGAGACCCAGTACTTC. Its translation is CASSNTGETQYF.

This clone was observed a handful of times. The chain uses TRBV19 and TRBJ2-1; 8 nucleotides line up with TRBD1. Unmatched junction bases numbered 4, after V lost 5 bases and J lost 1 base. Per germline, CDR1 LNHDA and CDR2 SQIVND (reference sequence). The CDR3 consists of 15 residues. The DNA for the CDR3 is TGTGCCAGTAGTCCGGACAGGGTGTCCTACAATGAGCAGTTCTTC. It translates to CASSPDRVSYNEQFF.

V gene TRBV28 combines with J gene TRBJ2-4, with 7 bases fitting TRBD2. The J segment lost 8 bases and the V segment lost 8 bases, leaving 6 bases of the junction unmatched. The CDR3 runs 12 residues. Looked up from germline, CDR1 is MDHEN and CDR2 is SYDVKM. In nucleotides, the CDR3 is TGTGCCAGCCAAGCGGGATCCCACATTCAGTACTTC. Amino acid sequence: CASQAGSHIQYF.

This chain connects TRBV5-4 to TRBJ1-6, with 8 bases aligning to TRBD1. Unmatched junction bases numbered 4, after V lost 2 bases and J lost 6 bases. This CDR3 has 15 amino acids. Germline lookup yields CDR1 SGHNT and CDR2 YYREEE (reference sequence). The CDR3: CASSFYQGANSPLHF. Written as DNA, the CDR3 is TGTGCCAGCAGCTTCTATCAGGGGGCTAATTCACCCCTCCACTTT.

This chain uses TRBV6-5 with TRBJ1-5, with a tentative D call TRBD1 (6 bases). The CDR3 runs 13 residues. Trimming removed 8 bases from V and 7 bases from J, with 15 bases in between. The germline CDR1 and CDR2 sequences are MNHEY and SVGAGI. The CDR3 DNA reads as TGTGCCAGCCGTAGGGGGGGAGCACAGCCCCAGCATTTT. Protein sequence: CASRRGGAQPQHF.

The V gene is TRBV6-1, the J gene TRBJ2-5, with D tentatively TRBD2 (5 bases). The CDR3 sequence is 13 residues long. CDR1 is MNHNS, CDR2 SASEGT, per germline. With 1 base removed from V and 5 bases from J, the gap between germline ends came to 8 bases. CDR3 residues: CASSEGQRETQYF. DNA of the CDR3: TGTGCCAGCAGTGAAGGTCAGCGGGAGACCCAGTACTTC.

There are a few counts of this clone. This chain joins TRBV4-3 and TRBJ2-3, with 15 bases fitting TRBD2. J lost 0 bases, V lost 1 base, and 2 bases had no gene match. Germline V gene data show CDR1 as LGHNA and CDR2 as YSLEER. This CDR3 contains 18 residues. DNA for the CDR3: TGCGCCAGCAGCCAAGGGGGACTAGCGGGAGGTAGCACAGATACGCAGTATTTT. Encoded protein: CASSQGGLAGGSTDTQYF.

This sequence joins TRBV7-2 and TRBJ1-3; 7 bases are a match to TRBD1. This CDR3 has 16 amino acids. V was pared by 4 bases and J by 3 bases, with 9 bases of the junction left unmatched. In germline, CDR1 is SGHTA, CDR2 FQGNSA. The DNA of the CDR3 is TGTGCCAGCAGCTCCACATCACGACAGGGTGGAAACACCATATATTTT. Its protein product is CASSSTSRQGGNTIYF.

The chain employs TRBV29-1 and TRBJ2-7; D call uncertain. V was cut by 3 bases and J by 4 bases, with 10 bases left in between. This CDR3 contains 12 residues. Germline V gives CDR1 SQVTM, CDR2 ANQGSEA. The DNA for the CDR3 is TGCAGCGTTGAGGGCGTCAAATACGAGCAGTACTTC. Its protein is CSVEGVKYEQYF.

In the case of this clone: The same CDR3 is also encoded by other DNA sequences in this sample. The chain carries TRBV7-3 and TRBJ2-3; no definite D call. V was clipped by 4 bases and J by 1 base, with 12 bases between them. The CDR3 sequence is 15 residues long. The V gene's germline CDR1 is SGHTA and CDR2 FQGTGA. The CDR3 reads CASSSRGRGTDTQYF. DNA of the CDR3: TGTGCCAGCAGCTCCCGCGGCCGGGGCACAGATACGCAGTATTTT.

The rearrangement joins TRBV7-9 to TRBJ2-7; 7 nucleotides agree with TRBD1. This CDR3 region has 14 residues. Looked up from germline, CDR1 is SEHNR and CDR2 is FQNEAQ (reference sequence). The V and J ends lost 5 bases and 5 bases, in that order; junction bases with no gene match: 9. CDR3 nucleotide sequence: TGTGCCAGCAGCCCGTGGACAGGATCGGACGAGCAGTACTTC. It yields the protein CASSPWTGSDEQYF. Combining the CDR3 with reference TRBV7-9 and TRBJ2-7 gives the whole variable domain DTGVSQNPRHKITKRGQNVTFRCDPISEHNRLYWYRQTLGQGPEFLTYFQNEAQLEKSRLLSDRFSAERPKGSFSTLEIQRTEQGDSAMYLCASSPWTGSDEQYFGPGTRLTVT.

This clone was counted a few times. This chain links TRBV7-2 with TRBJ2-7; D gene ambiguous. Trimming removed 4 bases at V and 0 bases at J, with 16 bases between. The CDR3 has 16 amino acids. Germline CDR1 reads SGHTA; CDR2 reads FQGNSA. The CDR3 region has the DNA TGTGCCAGCAGCTCATCCCGTCGGAGTGCCTCCTACGAGCAGTACTTC. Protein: CASSSSRRSASYEQYF.

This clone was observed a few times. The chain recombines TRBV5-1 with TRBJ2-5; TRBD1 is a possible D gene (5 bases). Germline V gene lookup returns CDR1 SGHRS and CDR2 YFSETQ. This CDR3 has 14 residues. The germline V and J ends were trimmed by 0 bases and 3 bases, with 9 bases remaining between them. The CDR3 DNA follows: TGCGCCAGCAGCTTGGCTTGGACAAAAGAGACCCAGTACTTC. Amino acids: CASSLAWTKETQYF.

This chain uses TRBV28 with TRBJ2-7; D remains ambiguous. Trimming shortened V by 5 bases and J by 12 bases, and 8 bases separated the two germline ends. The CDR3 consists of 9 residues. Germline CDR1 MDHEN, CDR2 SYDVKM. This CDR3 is CASSLPWYF. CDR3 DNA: TGTGCCAGCAGTCTCCCGTGGTACTTC.

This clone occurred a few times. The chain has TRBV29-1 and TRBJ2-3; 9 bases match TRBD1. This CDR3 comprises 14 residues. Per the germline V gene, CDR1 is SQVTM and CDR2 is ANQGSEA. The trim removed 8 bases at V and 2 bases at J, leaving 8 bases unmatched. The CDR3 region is CSLRRDRDTDTQYF. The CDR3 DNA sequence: TGCAGCCTCCGCCGGGACAGGGACACAGATACGCAGTATTTT.

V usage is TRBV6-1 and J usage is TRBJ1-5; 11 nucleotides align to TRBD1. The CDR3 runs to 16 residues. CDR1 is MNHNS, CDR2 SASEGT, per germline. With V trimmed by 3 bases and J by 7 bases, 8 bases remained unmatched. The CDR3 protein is CASSESGTGGGQPQHF. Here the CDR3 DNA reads TGTGCCAGCAGTGAGTCCGGGACAGGGGGAGGGCAGCCCCAGCATTTT.

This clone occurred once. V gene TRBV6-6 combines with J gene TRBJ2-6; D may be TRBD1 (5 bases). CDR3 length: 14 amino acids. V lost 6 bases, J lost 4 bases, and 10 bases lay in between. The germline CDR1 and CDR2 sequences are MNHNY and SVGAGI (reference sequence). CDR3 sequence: CASSRQSGANVLTF. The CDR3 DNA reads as TGTGCCAGCAGCCGACAGTCCGGGGCCAACGTCCTGACTTTC.

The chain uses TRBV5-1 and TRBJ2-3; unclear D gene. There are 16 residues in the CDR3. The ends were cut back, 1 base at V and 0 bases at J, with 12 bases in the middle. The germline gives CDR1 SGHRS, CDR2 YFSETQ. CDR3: CASSLRPGSSTDTQYF. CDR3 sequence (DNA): TGCGCCAGCAGCTTGCGTCCAGGAAGTAGCACAGATACGCAGTATTTT.

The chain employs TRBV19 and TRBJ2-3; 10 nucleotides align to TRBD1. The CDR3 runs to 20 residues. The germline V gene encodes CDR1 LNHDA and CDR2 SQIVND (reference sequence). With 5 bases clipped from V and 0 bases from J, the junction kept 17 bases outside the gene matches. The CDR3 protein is CASSRPRTPGQGRSTDTQYF. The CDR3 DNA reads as TGTGCCAGTAGTCGACCTCGGACCCCGGGACAGGGGAGGAGCACAGATACGCAGTATTTT.

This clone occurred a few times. DNA of the CDR3: TGTGCCAGCAGCCGGACAGGAACTGAAGCTTTCTTT. It codes for CASSRTGTEAFF. The chain has TRBV5-5 and TRBJ1-1, with 7 bases fitting TRBD1. Germline V gene sequence: CDR1 SGHKS, CDR2 YYEKEE (reference sequence). The CDR3 runs 12 residues. Losses at the gene ends were 4 bases for V and 5 bases for J; bases not matched to a gene: 2.

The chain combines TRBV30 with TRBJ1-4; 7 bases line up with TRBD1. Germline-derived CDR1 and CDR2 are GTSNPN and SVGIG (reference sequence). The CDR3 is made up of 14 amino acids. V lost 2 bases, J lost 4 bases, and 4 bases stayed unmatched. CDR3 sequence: CAWSLGTVNEKLFF. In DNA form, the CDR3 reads TGTGCCTGGAGTCTTGGGACAGTTAATGAAAAACTGTTTTTT.

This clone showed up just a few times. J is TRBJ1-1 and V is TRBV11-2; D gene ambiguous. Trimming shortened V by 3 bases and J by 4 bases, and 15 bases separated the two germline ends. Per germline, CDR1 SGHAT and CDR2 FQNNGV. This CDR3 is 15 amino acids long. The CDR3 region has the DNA TGTGCCAGCAGCTTTTTTACGGGGTCTGGCACTGAAGCTTTCTTT. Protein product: CASSFFTGSGTEAFF.

The CDR3 reads CSALPAGLQRSTDTQYF. CDR3 DNA: TGCAGCGCCCTCCCCGCTGGTCTACAGCGGAGTACAGATACGCAGTATTTT. The chain combines TRBV29-1 with TRBJ2-3, with TRBD2 as a possible D gene (5 bases). In germline, CDR1 is SQVTM, CDR2 ANQGSEA. Trimming cost V 7 bases and J 3 bases, with 26 bases left between them. This CDR3 is built from 17 residues.